This T cell receptor (beta chain) was found in a study of cytomegalovirus exposure and HLA in healthy donors. V lost 7 bases, J lost 9 bases, and 13 bases lay in between. There are 11 residues in the CDR3. Per germline, CDR1 MNHNY and CDR2 SVGAGI (reference sequence). Study-level findings and limits: In a later analysis, donors in an Asian-associated ancestry cluster reportedly had fewer N-insertions in productive TCRs than the cohort mean.

On this clone: The antigen remains unidentified.

PCR was performed using 60 Vbeta and 13 Jbeta primers. Assay used: immunoSEQ multiplex PCR; TCRdb lists only in-frame clones, some missing. The table has fewer than 200,000 clones, approximately 67% seen once. The TCR was taken from a young woman in good health and CMV-seropositive. Sequencing input: PBMCs. The chain is built from TRBV6-6 and TRBJ2-7; D perhaps matches TRBD1 (5 bases). The DNA of the CDR3 is TGTGCCAGCACCAGTCAGGGCGGGCAGTACTTC. Protein sequence: CASTSQGGQYF.